The subject of this entry is one TCR beta chain. The data belong to a study of T cells after somatic rescue of genetic block. Assay used: immunoSEQ multiplex PCR; TCRdb lists only in-frame clones, some missing. The table includes about 110,000 clones, about nine tenths detected once. The CDR3 runs 15 residues. Per germline, CDR1 SGDLS and CDR2 YYNGEE. V lost 4 bases, J lost 7 bases, and 13 bases stayed unmatched. The chain carries TRBV9 and TRBJ2-7; TRBD2 aligns across 8 bases. This sequence originates from a woman aged 18-35 years. Source material: peripheral blood mononuclear cells (PBMCs). DNA of the CDR3: TGTGCCAGCAGCCCTCATAGCGGGGCTAGCGCAGAGCAGTACTTC. Its translation is CASSPHSGASAEQYF.